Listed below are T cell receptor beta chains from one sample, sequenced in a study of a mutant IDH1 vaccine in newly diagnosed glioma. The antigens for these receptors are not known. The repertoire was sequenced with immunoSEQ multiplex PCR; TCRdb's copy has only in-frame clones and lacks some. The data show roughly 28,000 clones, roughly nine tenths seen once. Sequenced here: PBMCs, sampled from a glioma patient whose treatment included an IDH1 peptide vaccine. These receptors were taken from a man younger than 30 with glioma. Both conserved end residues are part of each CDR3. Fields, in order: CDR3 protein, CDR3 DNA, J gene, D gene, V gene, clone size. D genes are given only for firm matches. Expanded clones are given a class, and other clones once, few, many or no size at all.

CDR3 protein: CASSFQDRDKHTEAFF; CDR3 DNA: TGTGCCAGCAGCTTCCAGGACAGGGATAAACACACTGAAGCTTTCTTT; J gene: TRBJ1-1; D gene: TRBD1; V gene: TRBV11-2; clone size: once
CDR3 protein: CASSELGLGNEQFF; CDR3 DNA: TGTGCCAGCAGTGAATTAGGGCTCGGCAATGAGCAGTTCTTC; J gene: TRBJ2-1; D gene: -; V gene: TRBV25-1; clone size: once
CDR3 protein: CASSASSGRVTGELFF; CDR3 DNA: TGTGCCAGCAGCGCTTCTAGCGGGAGGGTCACCGGGGAGCTGTTTTTT; J gene: TRBJ2-2; D gene: TRBD2; V gene: TRBV7-2; clone size: -
CDR3 protein: CASSLVTSGGYEQYF; CDR3 DNA: TGTGCCAGCAGCTTAGTTACCAGCGGAGGCTACGAGCAGTACTTC; J gene: TRBJ2-7; D gene: -; V gene: TRBV7-2; clone size: -
CDR3 protein: CASSSRDRGMYEQYF; CDR3 DNA: TGTGCCAGCAGTTCCCGGGACAGGGGGATGTACGAGCAGTACTTC; J gene: TRBJ2-7; D gene: TRBD1; V gene: TRBV6-6; clone size: once
CDR3 protein: CASSYSRGPYEQYF; CDR3 DNA: TGTGCCAGCAGTTACTCTAGGGGTCCCTACGAGCAGTACTTC; J gene: TRBJ2-7; D gene: -; V gene: TRBV6-5; clone size: -
CDR3 protein: CASSLWWQNDVLTF; CDR3 DNA: TGTGCCAGCAGCTTGTGGTGGCAGAACGACGTCCTGACTTTC; J gene: TRBJ2-6; D gene: -; V gene: TRBV5-6; clone size: -
CDR3 protein: CASSQSGFTDTQYF; CDR3 DNA: TGCGCCAGCAGCCAAAGCGGGTTCACAGATACGCAGTATTTT; J gene: TRBJ2-3; D gene: -; V gene: TRBV4-1; clone size: -
CDR3 protein: CASSLALSEAFF; CDR3 DNA: TGTGCCAGCAGCTTAGCTCTCAGTGAAGCTTTCTTT; J gene: TRBJ1-1; D gene: -; V gene: TRBV7-9; clone size: -
CDR3 protein: CASSLSRGYFGEQFF; CDR3 DNA: TGTGCCAGCAGCTTGAGCAGGGGGTATTTCGGTGAGCAGTTCTTC; J gene: TRBJ2-1; D gene: TRBD1; V gene: TRBV5-6; clone size: -
CDR3 protein: CASSISGATGELFF; CDR3 DNA: TGTGCCAGTAGTATATCAGGGGCGACCGGGGAGCTGTTTTTT; J gene: TRBJ2-2; D gene: -; V gene: TRBV19; clone size: -
CDR3 protein: CASSTPRGTAGEQFF; CDR3 DNA: TGTGCCAGCAGTACCCCGAGAGGGACGGCGGGGGAGCAGTTCTTC; J gene: TRBJ2-1; D gene: -; V gene: TRBV6-1; clone size: -
CDR3 protein: CASSLVGAGNTEAFF; CDR3 DNA: TGTGCCAGCAGCTTAGTAGGGGCGGGGAACACTGAAGCTTTCTTT; J gene: TRBJ1-1; D gene: -; V gene: TRBV7-9; clone size: -
CDR3 protein: CASSNPGLAGVTGELFF; CDR3 DNA: TGTGCCAGCAGTAACCCAGGACTAGCGGGGGTCACCGGGGAGCTGTTTTTT; J gene: TRBJ2-2; D gene: TRBD2; V gene: TRBV28; clone size: -
CDR3 protein: CASSHGDTGELFF; CDR3 DNA: TGTGCCAGCAGCCACGGGGACACCGGGGAGCTGTTTTTT; J gene: TRBJ2-2; D gene: -; V gene: TRBV4-2; clone size: -
CDR3 protein: CASRTRGREQYF; CDR3 DNA: TGTGCCAGCCGAACCAGGGGGCGTGAGCAGTACTTC; J gene: TRBJ2-7; D gene: TRBD1; V gene: TRBV28; clone size: -
CDR3 protein: CASSRSGGQPQHF; CDR3 DNA: TGTGCCAGCAGCCGATCAGGGGGCCAGCCCCAGCATTTT; J gene: TRBJ1-5; D gene: TRBD1; V gene: TRBV6-1; clone size: -
CDR3 protein: CASSGQGGNTEAFF; CDR3 DNA: TGTGCCAGTAGTGGACAGGGAGGGAACACTGAAGCTTTCTTT; J gene: TRBJ1-1; D gene: TRBD1; V gene: TRBV19; clone size: -
CDR3 protein: CASSLGGTGGKYEQYF; CDR3 DNA: TGTGCCAGCAGCTTAGGGGGTACAGGGGGGAAGTACGAGCAGTACTTC; J gene: TRBJ2-7; D gene: TRBD1; V gene: TRBV7-9; clone size: -
CDR3 protein: CSVEGTSGQPQHF; CDR3 DNA: TGCAGCGTTGAAGGGACTTCTGGGCAGCCCCAGCATTTT; J gene: TRBJ1-5; D gene: -; V gene: TRBV29-1; clone size: -
CDR3 protein: CAWSVRVGQPQHF; CDR3 DNA: TGTGCCTGGAGTGTACGTGTAGGACAGCCCCAGCATTTT; J gene: TRBJ1-5; D gene: -; V gene: TRBV30; clone size: few
CDR3 protein: CASSPTGRVEKLFF; CDR3 DNA: TGTGCCAGCAGCCCGACGGGCCGTGTGGAAAAACTGTTTTTT; J gene: TRBJ1-4; D gene: -; V gene: TRBV7-9; clone size: -
CDR3 protein: CASSLPSGSTDTQYF; CDR3 DNA: TGCGCCAGCAGCTTGCCTAGCGGGAGCACAGATACGCAGTATTTT; J gene: TRBJ2-3; D gene: TRBD2; V gene: TRBV5-1; clone size: -